This entry lists 24 T cell receptor beta chains sequenced from one sample in a study of T-cell reconstitution after alpha-beta-depleted transplantation in children. Unique molecular identifiers featured in how the TCRbeta library was prepared. From the PCR reads, TCRdb called clonotypes with MiXCR, one entry per CDR3 protein. The table lists some 640,000 distinct CDR3 sequences, 16% of them singletons. The sequencing used PBMCs from the stem cell graft donor, collected from the stem cell graft. The receptors come from a human donor who donated a stem cell graft to a child with acute myeloid leukemia.

Comment on this clonotype: At one boundary the junction diverges from the germline segment, which might be a read error. This rearrangement joins TRBV4-3 to TRBJ1-1; D is undetermined. Germline V CDR1 and CDR2: LGHNA, YSLEER. The CDR3 is made up of 14 amino acids. CDR3 in amino acids: CASRQVGRNTEAFF. In DNA form, the CDR3 reads TGCGCCAGCAGACAAGTTGGCCGGAACACTGAAGCTTTCTTT.

This clonotype was seen repeatedly, ten times or more. The V gene is TRBV7-2, the J gene TRBJ1-1; D is possibly TRBD1 (5 bases). Germline CDR1 is SGHTA and CDR2 is FQGNSA. The CDR3 loop spans 14 amino acids. The V gene lost 3 bases and the J gene lost 4 bases, with 12 bases spanning the gap. CDR3: CASSLGPSGTEAFF. The CDR3 DNA reads as TGTGCCAGCAGCTTGGGACCCTCGGGCACTGAAGCTTTCTTT. Full variable domain (remainder filled in from reference TRBV7-2 and TRBJ1-1): GAGVSQSPSNKVTEKGKDVELRCDPISGHTALYWYRQSLGQGLEFLIYFQGNSAPDKSGLPSDRFSAERTGGSVSTLTIQRTQQEDSAVYLCASSLGPSGTEAFFGQGTRLTVV.

This clonotype has only a few counts. This chain links TRBV28 with TRBJ1-2; TRBD1 might be the D (6 bases). V was clipped by 3 bases and J by 4 bases, with 12 bases between them. From germline, CDR1 is MDHEN and CDR2 SYDVKM. This CDR3 contains 14 residues. CDR3 coding DNA: TGTGCCAGCAGTTTTCCGGGACACCTCTATGGCTACACCTTC. It is translated as CASSFPGHLYGYTF.

The chain employs TRBV12-3 or TRBV12-4 and TRBJ2-5, with D possibly TRBD1 on 6 matching bases. This CDR3 has 15 amino acids. Trimming removed 2 bases at V and 1 base at J, with 11 bases between. In nucleotides, the CDR3 is TGTGCCAGCAGTTTAAATCCGACAGGCCAAGAGACCCAGTACTTC. It yields the protein CASSLNPTGQETQYF.

This clonotype was seen ten or more times. J is TRBJ2-5 and V is TRBV12-3 or TRBV12-4; 7 bases fit TRBD2. The CDR3 sequence is 16 residues long. With 5 bases clipped from V and 1 base from J, the junction kept 10 bases outside the gene matches. The CDR3 is CASSLTYGTTQETQYF. CDR3 coding DNA: TGTGCCAGCAGTCTAACTTATGGGACTACCCAAGAGACCCAGTACTTC.

The rearrangement joins TRBV15 to TRBJ2-3, with unresolved D. This CDR3 is built from 13 residues. Germline-derived CDR1 and CDR2 are LNHNV and YYDKDF (reference sequence). Deletions cut 5 bases from V and 3 bases from J, with 9 bases between. The CDR3: CATSSDLTDTQYF. DNA for the CDR3: TGTGCCACCAGCTCCGACTTAACAGATACGCAGTATTTT.

This rearrangement joins TRBV7-9 to TRBJ2-7, with D possibly being TRBD1 or TRBD2 (5 bases each). CDR3 size: 15 residues. Trimming took 4 bases from V and 2 from J, leaving 15 bases between them. The germline V gene has CDR1 SEHNR and CDR2 FQNEAQ (reference sequence). The DNA for the CDR3 is TGTGCCAGCAGCTCCGCTGCAGGGAGACCCTACGAGCAGTACTTC. Its translation: CASSSAAGRPYEQYF.

The chain recombines TRBV7-9 with TRBJ1-1; D unclear. Between the trimmed V and J ends, which lost 5 bases and 8 bases, there was a span of 15 bases. The CDR3 runs to 13 residues. Germline V CDR1 and CDR2: SEHNR, FQNEAQ (reference sequence). Written as DNA, the CDR3 is TGTGCCAGCAGCCCTATCGGTGGGTCGGAAGCTTTCTTT. Translation: CASSPIGGSEAFF.

Many counts were recorded for this clonotype. This chain joins TRBV20-1 and TRBJ2-5; D possibly matches TRBD1 or TRBD2 (6 bases each). V lost 5 bases to trimming and J lost 1 base, with 11 bases between them. The CDR3 contains 13 residues. Per the germline V gene, CDR1 is DFQATT and CDR2 is SNEGSKA (reference sequence). The CDR3 reads CSASGAFQETQYF. CDR3 DNA: TGCAGTGCTTCGGGGGCCTTCCAAGAGACCCAGTACTTC.

This clonotype was detected ten times or more. J is TRBJ2-5 and V is TRBV20-1; D is perhaps TRBD1 or TRBD2 (5 bases each). There are 15 residues in the CDR3. CDR1 DFQATT and CDR2 SNEGSKA come from the germline V gene (reference sequence). The V and J ends lost 3 bases and 0 bases respectively, with 14 bases between them. CDR3 loop: CSASTGRGYQETQYF. In DNA form, the CDR3 reads TGCAGTGCTAGCACAGGACGGGGTTACCAAGAGACCCAGTACTTC.

V and J are TRBV12-3 or TRBV12-4 and TRBJ2-2; possible D gene TRBD2, 6 bases. The CDR3 spans 15 residues. The germline V and J ends were trimmed by 2 bases and 3 bases, with 10 bases remaining between them. This CDR3 is CASSLSGEDTGELFF. The CDR3 coding sequence is TGTGCCAGCAGTTTATCGGGGGAGGACACCGGGGAGCTGTTTTTT.

The chain is built from TRBV28 and TRBJ1-6; perhaps TRBD1 as D (5 bases). V was shortened by 3 bases and J by 5 bases, with 14 bases between the two germline ends. Germline assignment: CDR1 MDHEN and CDR2 SYDVKM. The CDR3 extends over 16 amino acids. The CDR3 protein is CASSLGREINNSPLHF. DNA of the CDR3: TGTGCCAGCAGTTTGGGCAGGGAAATCAATAATTCACCCCTCCACTTT.

This clonotype has just a few counts. This chain links TRBV20-1 with TRBJ2-1; perhaps TRBD1 as D (5 bases). CDR1 and CDR2 from the germline V gene are DFQATT and SNEGSKA (reference sequence). The CDR3 sequence is 15 residues long. Trimming took off 0 bases at V and 9 bases at J, with 18 bases between the two ends. CDR3 amino acids: CSARDGQGPFGEQFF. For the CDR3, the DNA is TGCAGTGCTAGAGACGGGCAGGGCCCATTTGGTGAGCAGTTCTTC.

In this sample, this clonotype turned up many times. The V and J genes are TRBV20-1 and TRBJ1-6; 7 bases fit TRBD1. This CDR3 contains 14 residues. Per germline, CDR1 DFQATT and CDR2 SNEGSKA (reference sequence). The J segment lost 7 bases and the V segment lost 1 base, leaving 4 bases of the junction unmatched. The CDR3 nucleotides are TGCAGTGCTAGAGTGCCCAGGGGGAATTCACCCCTCCACTTT. Translation: CSARVPRGNSPLHF.

This chain joins TRBV13 and TRBJ2-1; 11 bases map to TRBD2. Germline CDR1 is PRHDT and CDR2 is FYEKMQ (reference sequence). CDR3 length: 14 amino acids. V trimming: 4 bases; J trimming: 7 bases; junction bases outside the gene matches: 3. CDR3 residues: CASSSASGGNEQFF. DNA for the CDR3: TGTGCCAGCAGCTCAGCTAGCGGGGGGAATGAGCAGTTCTTC.

For the CDR3, the DNA is TGTGCCAGCAGTTTTCCCAGGATCAAAAACATTCAGTACTTC. Its translation: CASSFPRIKNIQYF. This rearrangement joins TRBV12-3 or TRBV12-4 to TRBJ2-4; unclear D gene. V dropped 3 bases and J dropped 3 bases, with 9 bases sitting between them. This CDR3 contains 14 residues.

The table lists this clonotype with a few counts. The J gene is TRBJ2-1, the V gene TRBV11-3, with 7 bases aligning to TRBD2. V gave up 5 bases and J gave up 5 bases; unmatched junction bases: 6. Germline lookup yields CDR1 SGHNT and CDR2 YENEEA. The CDR3 runs 14 residues. CDR3 region: CASSPGRLNNEQFF. The CDR3 DNA sequence: TGTGCCAGCAGCCCCGGGAGGCTCAACAATGAGCAGTTCTTC.

Many counts were recorded for this clonotype. This chain uses TRBV7-2 with TRBJ2-5; D is ambiguous. CDR3 size: 14 residues. Trimming shortened V by 1 base and J by 2 bases, and 8 bases separated the two germline ends. Germline V lookup: CDR1 SGHTA, CDR2 FQGNSA. The CDR3 nucleotides are TGTGCCAGCAGCTTAGGCTCAGGACAAGAGACCCAGTACTTC. Translating gives CASSLGSGQETQYF.

The chain recombines TRBV15 with TRBJ2-7; D uncertain. This CDR3 region has 13 residues. Germline CDR1 is LNHNV and CDR2 is YYDKDF (reference sequence). The germline V and J ends were trimmed by 2 bases and 3 bases, with 8 bases remaining between them. CDR3 sequence: CATSRRPGYEQYF. CDR3 in DNA: TGTGCCACCAGCAGAAGACCGGGCTACGAGCAGTACTTC.

This clonotype was seen a few times. This chain uses TRBV5-8 with TRBJ2-7; D is perhaps TRBD2 (5 bases). Germline assignment: CDR1 SGHTS and CDR2 YDEGEE. CDR3 size: 12 residues. V lost 7 bases, J lost 3 bases, and 11 bases lay in between. The CDR3, as DNA: TGTGCCAGCGGCCCCGGACTCTACGAGCAGTACTTC. As protein: CASGPGLYEQYF. The entire variable domain, with the rest obtained from reference TRBV5-8 and TRBJ2-7, is as follows: EAGVTQSPTHLIKTRGQQATLRCSPISGHTSVYWYQQALGLGLQFLLWYDEGEERNRGNFPPRFSGRQFPNYSSELNVNALELEDSALYLCASGPGLYEQYFGPGTRLTVT.

The chain links TRBV7-9 to TRBJ1-2; possible D gene TRBD1, 6 bases. V was clipped by 6 bases and J by 6 bases, with 14 bases between them. CDR1 is SEHNR and CDR2 is FQNEAQ in the germline V gene (reference sequence). The CDR3 extends over 13 amino acids. The CDR3 DNA reads as TGTGCCAGCAGATCTGGACAGATTGATGGCTACACCTTC. It translates to CASRSGQIDGYTF.

There are a few counts of this clonotype. This chain joins TRBV11-2 and TRBJ2-3; the D is unclear. This CDR3 region has 19 residues. V lost 1 base, J lost 1 base, and 21 bases lay in between. Germline V gene data show CDR1 as SGHAT and CDR2 as FQNNGV. The CDR3 region is CASSLVVLTSAGGTDTQYF. For the CDR3, the DNA is TGTGCCAGCAGCTTAGTCGTCCTGACCTCTGCTGGGGGCACAGATACGCAGTATTTT. The entire variable domain, with the rest obtained from reference TRBV11-2 and TRBJ2-3, is as follows: EAGVAQSPRYKIIEKRQSVAFWCNPISGHATLYWYQQILGQGPKLLIQFQNNGVVDDSQLPKDRFSAERLKGVDSTLKIQPAKLEDSAVYLCASSLVVLTSAGGTDTQYFGPGTRLTVL.

This clonotype was recorded a few times. The chain combines TRBV30 with TRBJ1-1, with D perhaps matching TRBD1 (5 bases). Between the trimmed V and J ends, which lost 0 bases and 6 bases, there was a span of 20 bases. CDR1 and CDR2 (germline): GTSNPN, SVGIG (reference sequence). The CDR3 totals 16 residues. CDR3 sequence reads: CAWSVHGQGGGSEAFF. The CDR3 DNA reads as TGTGCCTGGAGTGTACATGGGCAGGGTGGTGGCTCTGAAGCTTTCTTT.

The chain is built from TRBV3-1 and TRBJ2-1; a possible D gene is TRBD2 (6 bases). Germline values: CDR1 LGHDT, CDR2 YNNKEL (reference sequence). The CDR3 contains 13 residues. V gave up 3 bases and J gave up 12 bases, with 15 bases separating them. CDR3 amino acids: CASSQEGRQVQFF. CDR3 sequence (DNA): TGTGCCAGCAGCCAGGAGGGGCGTCAGGTGCAGTTCTTC.